The clone carrying this T cell receptor beta chain came up many times. Its antigen is as yet unknown. Quantitative 5'-RACE with molecular barcodes was used to make the TCR beta libraries. TCRdb processed the 5' RACE reads anew with MiXCR; each CDR3 protein has one entry. The sample lists approximately 180,000 distinct CDR3 sequences, 18% occurring once. This sample was taken from a study of CD8 T cells in ankylosing spondylitis. Overall study findings and caveats: There was reportedly significant enrichment of clones that were disease-linked in matched ankylosing spondylitis synovial fluid. Blood of patients with ankylosing spondylitis appeared to be characterized by a TCR beta motif of roughly eight highly homologous variants.

The germline V and J ends were trimmed by 5 bases and 1 base, with 9 bases remaining between them. Germline V gene lookup returns CDR1 SEHNR and CDR2 FQNEAQ (reference sequence). The CDR3 is made up of 13 amino acids. Sequenced sample: blood, either unsorted or a sorted T cell fraction (not recorded which). The sequence derives from a male donor aged 10 to 30 with ankylosing spondylitis or in good health (not recorded which). The rearrangement links TRBV7-9 to TRBJ2-7; D gene unclear. The CDR3 DNA reads as TGTGCCAGCAGCCGGACCGGATCCTACGAGCAGTACGTC. This translates into CASSRTGSYEQYV.